This T cell receptor (beta chain) was obtained from a study of blood T cell repertoires in COVID-19. At the level of the study: The study drew acute and convalescent COVID-19 samples from the United States, Italy and Spain.

Authors' data handling: It was from reference gene primer amplification that nucleated cell counts were estimated. Sequencing was performed with immunoSEQ multiplex PCR; in TCRdb, only in-frame clones are kept and a portion is missing. D and trimming were read from the DNA, whereas the V and J calls and clone size are those reported in that table. The repertoire holds some 220,000 clones, with 87% as singletons. This CDR3 is built from 14 residues. The germline gives CDR1 SGHDT, CDR2 YYEEEE. The V gene lost 0 bases and the J gene lost 8 bases, with 9 bases spanning the gap. Sequences were obtained from peripheral blood. The chain links TRBV5-6 to TRBJ1-6; possibly TRBD1 for D (6 bases). This clonotype was sampled from a woman younger than 30 who had recovered from COVID-19. CDR3 bases: TGTGCCAGCAGCTTGGACAGGGAAGATTCACCCCTCCACTTT. Amino acids: CASSLDREDSPLHF.